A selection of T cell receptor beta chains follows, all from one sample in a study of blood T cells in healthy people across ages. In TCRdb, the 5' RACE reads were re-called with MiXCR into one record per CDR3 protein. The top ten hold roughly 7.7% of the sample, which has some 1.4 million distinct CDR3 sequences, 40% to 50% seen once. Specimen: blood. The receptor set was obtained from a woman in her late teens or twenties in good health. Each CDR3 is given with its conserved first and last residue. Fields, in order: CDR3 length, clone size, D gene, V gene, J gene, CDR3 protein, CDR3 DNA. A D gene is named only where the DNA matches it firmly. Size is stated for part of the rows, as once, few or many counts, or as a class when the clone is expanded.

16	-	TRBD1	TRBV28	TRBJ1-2	CASSHRTGGSNYGYTF	TGTGCCAGCAGCCATCGGACAGGGGGGAGTAACTATGGCTACACCTTC
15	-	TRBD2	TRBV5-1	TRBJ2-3	CASRIAGRVTDTQYF	TGCGCCAGCCGGATAGCGGGGCGAGTCACAGATACGCAGTATTTT
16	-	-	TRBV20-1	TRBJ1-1	CSAPLSRAFSNTEAFF	TGCAGTGCTCCCTTAAGTAGGGCGTTTTCTAACACTGAAGCTTTCTTT
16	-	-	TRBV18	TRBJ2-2	CASSPPLGSNTGELFF	TGTGCCAGCTCACCACCGTTAGGATCGAACACCGGGGAGCTGTTTTTT
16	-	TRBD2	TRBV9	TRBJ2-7	CASSVGFSGSTYEQYF	TGTGCCAGCAGCGTAGGTTTTAGCGGGAGCACTTACGAGCAGTACTTC
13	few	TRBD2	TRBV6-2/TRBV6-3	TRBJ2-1	CASRIGTSNEQFF	TGTGCCAGCAGGATCGGGACTAGCAATGAGCAGTTCTTC
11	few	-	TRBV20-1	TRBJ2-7	CSASITNEQYF	TGCAGTGCTAGTATCACCAACGAGCAGTACTTC
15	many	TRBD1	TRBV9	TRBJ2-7	CASSVGQGVGYEQYF	TGTGCCAGCAGCGTAGGACAGGGGGTGGGTTACGAGCAGTACTTC
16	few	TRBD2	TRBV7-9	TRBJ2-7	CASSLSGSGSQVEQYF	TGTGCCAGCAGCTTAAGTGGAAGCGGGAGTCAGGTAGAGCAGTACTTC
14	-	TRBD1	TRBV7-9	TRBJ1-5	CASSPGQGWDPQHF	TGTGCCAGCAGCCCAGGACAGGGTTGGGATCCCCAGCATTTT
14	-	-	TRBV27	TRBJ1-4	CASSRYGVNEKLFF	TGTGCCAGCAGTCGTTACGGGGTCAATGAAAAACTGTTTTTT